A single sample is the source of the 25 T cell receptor beta chains below, sequenced in a study of blood T cells in healthy people across ages. Combining a sample-barcoded 5' primer with a J-beta primer mix, a second PCR ran for about 7 to 11 cycles. TCRdb re-called the 5' RACE reads with MiXCR, one entry per CDR3 protein. The data hold approximately 850,000 distinct CDR3 sequences, with around 45% observed a single time. The sequencing sample was made of blood. The source of these receptors is a man aged 55-75 years in good health.

The chain has TRBV6-6 and TRBJ2-5, with D unresolved. CDR3 length: 14 amino acids. The germline CDR1 and CDR2 sequences are MNHNY and SVGAGI (reference sequence). The V and J ends lost 0 bases and 10 bases respectively, with 15 bases between them. CDR3 coding DNA: TGTGCCAGCAGTTACTCTCGAGTTGCGGCGAACCAGTACTTC. Protein product: CASSYSRVAANQYF.

The chain employs TRBV6-5 and TRBJ1-2; 8 bases are shared with TRBD1. Germline V CDR1 and CDR2: MNHEY, SVGAGI. The junction had 9 bases not matched to a gene; V was cut back by 3 bases and J by 3 bases. The CDR3 has 16 residues. The CDR3: CASSYQGANPYYGYTF. DNA for the CDR3: TGTGCCAGCAGTTATCAGGGGGCGAACCCCTACTATGGCTACACCTTC.

This chain joins TRBV7-9 and TRBJ2-7; maybe TRBD2 (5 bases). This CDR3 is built from 15 residues. Per the germline V gene, CDR1 is SEHNR and CDR2 is FQNEAQ (reference sequence). V was cut by 1 base and J by 3 bases, with 13 bases left in between. The CDR3 DNA sequence: TGTGCCAGCAGCTTAGAGCGGAGTCGGGACTACGAGCAGTACTTC. Translation gives CASSLERSRDYEQYF.

This clonotype has ten or more counts. The chain has TRBV25-1 and TRBJ2-1, with 11 bases identical to TRBD2. The CDR3 length is 15 residues. Germline CDR1 reads MGHDK; CDR2 reads SYGVNS. The V gene end was trimmed by 3 bases and the J gene end by 3 bases; junction bases not matched to a gene: 1. CDR3 sequence reads: CASSDLAGGYNEQFF. CDR3 bases: TGTGCCAGCAGTGATCTAGCGGGGGGCTACAATGAGCAGTTCTTC.

V gene TRBV9 combines with J gene TRBJ2-5; D might be TRBD2 (6 bases). The CDR3 spans 14 residues. The ends were cut back, 3 bases at V and 4 bases at J, with 13 bases in the middle. Germline lookup yields CDR1 SGDLS and CDR2 YYNGEE. CDR3 residues: CASSALGGLETQYF. The CDR3 nucleotides read TGTGCCAGCAGCGCGCTGGGAGGCTTAGAGACCCAGTACTTC.

This clonotype has a handful of counts. The chain is built from TRBV6-6 and TRBJ2-1; D ambiguous. CDR1 and CDR2 from the germline V gene are MNHNY and SVGAGI (reference sequence). Trimming removed 2 bases from V and 0 bases from J, with 8 bases in between. There are 15 residues in the CDR3. The CDR3 sequence is CASSYVGNSYNEQFF. The CDR3 DNA sequence: TGTGCCAGCAGTTACGTGGGGAACTCCTACAATGAGCAGTTCTTC.

The chain uses TRBV20-1 and TRBJ2-7, with no clear D. Germline assignment: CDR1 DFQATT and CDR2 SNEGSKA (reference sequence). This CDR3 has 16 amino acids. Trimming removed 4 bases from V and 2 bases from J, with 21 bases in between. The CDR3 DNA follows: TGCAGTGCTACCCCCCCTGAAATGGATAGGGCCTACGAGCAGTACTTC. Amino acids: CSATPPEMDRAYEQYF.

This chain connects TRBV11-3 to TRBJ2-5; 7 positions agree with TRBD1. Trimming cost V 4 bases and J 2 bases; bases outside gene matches: 7. Germline values: CDR1 SGHNT, CDR2 YENEEA. CDR3 length: 15 amino acids. As DNA, the CDR3 is TGTGCCAGCAGCTGGGGGACAGCTCGTCAAGAGACCCAGTACTTC. It yields the protein CASSWGTARQETQYF.

This clonotype occurred a few times. The V and J genes are TRBV11-2 and TRBJ2-7; D call uncertain. Trimming took off 2 bases at V and 0 bases at J, with 11 bases between the two ends. Germline-derived CDR1 and CDR2 are SGHAT and FQNNGV. The CDR3 loop spans 15 amino acids. CDR3 sequence: CASSLLAQSSYEQYF. The CDR3 coding sequence is TGTGCCAGCAGCTTATTGGCCCAGAGCTCCTACGAGCAGTACTTC.

This clonotype has more than one count but fewer than ten. The V call is TRBV29-1, the J call TRBJ1-2; 7 bases line up with TRBD1. Germline assignment: CDR1 SQVTM and CDR2 ANQGSEA. The CDR3 contains 12 residues. The V segment lost 4 bases and the J segment 8 bases; nucleotides outside the gene matches: 7. The CDR3 loop is CSVANRGGGYTF. In nucleotides, the CDR3 is TGCAGCGTTGCCAACAGGGGAGGCGGCTACACCTTC. The entire variable domain, with the rest obtained from reference TRBV29-1 and TRBJ1-2, is as follows: SAVISQKPSRDICQRGTSLTIQCQVDSQVTMMFWYRQQPGQSLTLIATANQGSEATYESGFVIDKFPISRPNLTFSTLTVSNMSPEDSSIYLCSVANRGGGYTFGSGTRLTVV.

The chain couples TRBV7-6 to TRBJ2-5; tentative D call: TRBD2 (6 bases). Trimming pared 5 bases from V and 11 bases from J, leaving 21 bases between. The CDR3 is made up of 14 amino acids. Germline V gene lookup returns CDR1 SGHVS and CDR2 FNYEAQ. In nucleotides, the CDR3 is TGTGCCAGCAGCACGGGTCTCGCGAACCGGGAGCAGTACTTC. Its protein product is CASSTGLANREQYF.

The rearrangement joins TRBV20-1 to TRBJ2-3, with D perhaps matching TRBD1 (5 bases). From germline, CDR1 is DFQATT and CDR2 SNEGSKA (reference sequence). The CDR3 extends over 17 amino acids. Trimming shortened V by 0 bases and J by 4 bases, and 20 bases separated the two germline ends. CDR3 coding DNA: TGCAGTGCTAGAGACATTAACGGAGTTGGGGCCCCAGATACGCAGTATTTT. This sequence encodes CSARDINGVGAPDTQYF.

The sample holds one count of this clonotype. V gene TRBV12-3 or TRBV12-4 combines with J gene TRBJ2-3; D is ambiguous. The V gene lost 6 bases and the J gene lost 4 bases, with 11 bases spanning the gap. The CDR3 runs to 13 residues. The DNA of the CDR3 is TGTGCCAGCAGCTGTAAAAGGGCAGATACGCAGTATTTT. Its protein product is CASSCKRADTQYF.

This clonotype was recorded a few times. This chain links TRBV6-2 or TRBV6-3 with TRBJ2-1; the match to TRBD2 covers 10 bases. V was pared by 11 bases and J by 9 bases, with 7 bases of the junction left unmatched. The CDR3 is made up of 12 amino acids. Per the germline V gene, CDR1 is MNHEY and CDR2 is SVGEGT. The CDR3 spells CAASVAGGEQFF. The CDR3 DNA reads as TGTGCCGCTTCAGTAGCGGGGGGTGAGCAGTTCTTC.

The rearrangement uses TRBV10-3 and TRBJ2-7; 9 bases are shared with TRBD1. Germline CDR1 is ENHRY and CDR2 is SYGVKD. This CDR3 contains 14 residues. V shed 6 bases, J shed 5 bases, and the junction held 8 bases outside the gene matches. The CDR3 bases are TGTGCCATCAGAAGGGGACAGGGTTTTGACGAGCAGTACTTC. Translation: CAIRRGQGFDEQYF.

J is TRBJ2-7 and V is TRBV13; 7 positions agree with TRBD2. The CDR3 loop spans 19 amino acids. Germline-derived CDR1 and CDR2 are PRHDT and FYEKMQ (reference sequence). Losses at the gene ends were 5 bases for V and 10 bases for J; bases not matched to a gene: 29. The CDR3 spells CASSIQTGDYRSFRVAQYF. The CDR3 nucleotides are TGTGCCAGCAGCATACAAACCGGGGACTACCGATCTTTTAGGGTGGCCCAGTACTTC.

The table lists this clonotype with a few counts. This sequence joins TRBV25-1 and TRBJ1-2, with TRBD1 matching over 9 bases. The CDR3 runs 13 residues. V shed 5 bases, J shed 8 bases, and the junction held 6 bases outside the gene matches. Looked up from germline, CDR1 is MGHDK and CDR2 is SYGVNS. The DNA of the CDR3 is TGTGCCAGCAGTAAAACAGGGGGCGGAGGCTACACCTTC. Translation: CASSKTGGGGYTF.

J is TRBJ1-2 and V is TRBV6-5, with 7 bases lining up with TRBD1. There are 16 residues in the CDR3. The trim removed 4 bases at V and 6 bases at J, leaving 14 bases unmatched. Germline V gene sequence: CDR1 MNHEY, CDR2 SVGAGI. CDR3 loop: CASSSLGGQSNHGYTF. As DNA, the CDR3 is TGTGCCAGCAGTTCCCTAGGGGGACAGTCAAATCATGGCTACACCTTC.

The chain is built from TRBV4-1 and TRBJ2-1; D uncertain. Germline V gene lookup returns CDR1 MGHRA and CDR2 YSYEKL. Trimming took off 0 bases at V and 3 bases at J, with 18 bases between the two ends. The CDR3 loop spans 18 amino acids. The CDR3 sequence: CASSQEDPATLGYNEQFF. CDR3 coding DNA: TGCGCCAGCAGCCAAGAGGACCCTGCAACTCTCGGCTACAATGAGCAGTTCTTC.

This chain joins TRBV12-3 or TRBV12-4 and TRBJ1-6; D remains ambiguous. This CDR3 region has 14 residues. V dropped 6 bases and J dropped 7 bases, with 13 bases sitting between them. CDR3 in amino acids: CASRVDGLNSPLHF. As DNA, the CDR3 is TGTGCCAGCAGAGTGGACGGACTCAATTCACCCCTCCACTTT.

The chain carries TRBV7-2 and TRBJ1-5; D is unresolved. V lost 3 bases and J lost 5, with 14 bases in between. CDR3 length equals 15 residues. CDR1 and CDR2 (germline): SGHTA, FQGNSA. DNA for the CDR3: TGTGCCAGCAGCTTTTCCGGGGTTGGGGATCAGCCCCAGCATTTT. It translates to CASSFSGVGDQPQHF.

The chain joins TRBV24-1 to TRBJ2-5; D unclear. The assigned J gene may be wrong: the sequence end matches TRBJ2-7 better. CDR3 length: 12 residues. The germline V gene has CDR1 KGHDR and CDR2 SFDVKD. The CDR3 coding sequence is TGTGCCACCAGTGATGGAAGTTACGAGCAGTACTTC. Amino acids: CATSDGSYEQYF.

This clonotype has just a few counts. This chain joins TRBV12-3 or TRBV12-4 and TRBJ1-6, with TRBD1 identical over 7 bases. V dropped 4 bases and J dropped 6; count of bases not matched to a gene: 6. CDR3 length: 15 residues. The CDR3 here is CASSSSGTVNSPLHF. The CDR3 DNA is TGTGCCAGCAGTTCCTCCGGGACAGTTAATTCACCCCTCCACTTT.

The chain couples TRBV7-2 to TRBJ2-5, with a possible D match to TRBD2 (5 bases). CDR1 and CDR2 (germline): SGHTA, FQGNSA. Trimming shortened V by 4 bases and J by 4 bases, and 10 bases separated the two germline ends. This CDR3 has 13 amino acids. The CDR3, as DNA: TGTGCCAGCAGCTGCCGGGGTACAGAGACCCAGTACTTC. It yields the protein CASSCRGTETQYF.

The chain recombines TRBV20-1 with TRBJ2-1, with TRBD1 identical over 7 bases. The end of the DNA fits TRBJ2-7 better, so the J call may be wrong. This CDR3 is built from 15 residues. CDR1 and CDR2 from the germline V gene are DFQATT and SNEGSKA (reference sequence). The CDR3 DNA reads as TGCAGTGCTAGAGACCGGGACAGCGGATACAATGAGCAGTACTTC. It encodes CSARDRDSGYNEQYF.